This TCR beta chain stems from a study of blood T cell repertoires in COVID-19. Clones were sequenced by immunoSEQ multiplex PCR, and TCRdb holds only the in-frame ones, with some missing. The sample holds under 250,000 clones, 80% to 85% seen once. CDR3 length equals 15 residues. Losses at the gene ends were 6 bases for V and 7 bases for J; bases not matched to a gene: 8. CDR1 and CDR2 from the germline V gene are MDHEN and SYDVKM. This chain links TRBV28 with TRBJ1-6, with 8 bases lining up with TRBD1. The receptor comes from a woman aged 40 to 50 who had recovered from COVID-19. Sequenced: peripheral blood. CDR3 sequence: CASRRGQEKNSPLHF. CDR3 sequence (DNA): TGTGCCAGCAGGCGGGGACAGGAGAAAAATTCACCCCTCCACTTT.